The 24 T cell receptor beta chains in this list originate from one sample, sequenced in a study of tumor-infiltrating lymphocytes in primary liver carcinoma. For blood RNA, unsorted whole blood served as the source, and germline DNA was extracted too. TCR beta cDNA was prepared out of 500 ng total RNA by means of a constant-region primer. Each TCR beta library was derived from three nested multiplex PCR rounds that employed slightly modified ARM-PCR. Two initial PCR rounds of around 10 cycles each paired TRBV1-TRBV30 forward primers with a C-beta reverse primer. Each CDR3 protein gets one entry after TCRdb re-called the multiplex PCR reads with MiXCR. Of 310,000 or so distinct CDR3 sequences in the sample, 50% to 75% were seen once. The sequencing input was peripheral blood. These receptors all stem from a woman in her twenties or thirties with primary liver carcinoma and hepatitis B virus infection.

To note about this clonotype: Mismatch with germline at one junction end may stem from a read error. CDR3 region: CASSPSGDSGRVGDMQYF. The CDR3, as DNA: TGTGCAAGCAGCCCCTCGGGTGATAGCGGGAGGGTAGGGGATATGCAGTATTTT. This chain connects TRBV11-2 to TRBJ2-3; TRBD2 matches 11 bases. Germline loops: CDR1 SGHAT, CDR2 FQNNGV. This CDR3 is built from 18 residues.

A note on this clonotype: At one end the junction does not follow the germline gene, possibly because of a read error. The chain uses TRBV29-1 and TRBJ1-1, with D tentatively TRBD1 (6 bases). This CDR3 contains 17 residues. Germline V gene data show CDR1 as SQVTM and CDR2 as ANQGSEA. CDR3 sequence reads: CSVEAEILRGGGTGAFF. The CDR3 bases are TGCAGCGTAGAAGCCGAGATCTTAAGGGGCGGGGGCACTGGAGCTTTCTTT.

A note on this clonotype: This sequence may be a read error, since a much larger clone differs from it by one base. The gene calls are TRBV6-5 and TRBJ2-7, with 9 nucleotides matching TRBD2. J lost 2 bases, V lost 1 base, and 9 bases had no gene match. The CDR3 is 17 amino acids. Germline lookup yields CDR1 MNHEY and CDR2 SVGAGI. CDR3 amino acids: CASSYLPSGNSTYEQYF. The CDR3 DNA reads TGTGCCAGCAGTTACTTGCCTAGCGGGAATTCGACCTACGAGCAGTACTTC.

Remarks on this clonotype: This clone may be a read error of a much larger clone one base away. The J gene is TRBJ1-3, the V gene TRBV11-2; no clear D gene. This CDR3 comprises 18 residues. Looked up from germline, CDR1 is SGHAT and CDR2 is FQNNGV. Here the CDR3 reads CANSLDLGWKSSGNTIYF. The CDR3 coding sequence is TGTGCCAACAGCTTAGATCTAGGATGGAAGAGCTCTGGAAACACCATATATTTT.

In regard to this clonotype: The junction departs from the called germline gene at one end, perhaps through a read error. The J gene is TRBJ2-2, the V gene TRBV11-1; D gene uncertain. Germline lookup yields CDR1 SGHAT and CDR2 FQDESV (reference sequence). The CDR3 totals 15 residues. The CDR3 sequence: CAISPKGVNTGELFF. CDR3 nucleotides: TGTGCCATCAGCCCAAAAGGCGTTAATACCGGGGAGCTGTTTTTT.

The chain recombines TRBV5-5 with TRBJ2-2; D is ambiguous. This CDR3 region has 12 residues. V lost 1 base to trimming and J lost 8 bases, with 6 bases between them. Germline V gene sequence: CDR1 SGHKS, CDR2 YYEKEE (reference sequence). This CDR3 is CASSLYRGELFF. CDR3 DNA: TGTGCCAGCAGCTTGTATAGGGGGGAGCTGTTTTTT.

Concerning this clonotype itself: A much larger clonotype is one base distant, so this may be a read error. The chain uses TRBV24-1 and TRBJ2-3; D remains unclear. Germline values: CDR1 KGHDR, CDR2 SFDVKD. V was shortened by 2 bases and J by 4 bases, with 9 bases between the two germline ends. This CDR3 contains 14 residues. CDR3 DNA: TGTGCCACCAGTGATTCGAAAGGCGCAGATACGCAGTATTTT. It is translated as CATSDSKGADTQYF.

This clonotype has a count of ten or more. J is TRBJ2-2 and V is TRBV11-2; no definite D call. Germline CDR1 and CDR2: SGHAT and FQNNGV. CDR3 size: 12 residues. The ends were cut back, 3 bases at V and 6 bases at J, with 5 bases in the middle. The DNA for the CDR3 is TGTGCCAGCAGCTTTGCACCCGGGGAGCTGTTTTTT. Its protein product is CASSFAPGELFF.

This clonotype came up a few times. This rearrangement joins TRBV6-4 to TRBJ2-3; D gene unclear. Trimming took off 2 bases at V and 0 bases at J, with 3 bases between the two ends. CDR1 and CDR2 (germline): MRHNA, SNTAGT. The CDR3 sequence is 13 residues long. CDR3 DNA: TGTGCCAGCAGTGACGGGAGCACAGATACGCAGTATTTT. Amino acid sequence: CASSDGSTDTQYF.

This clonotype was seen a handful of times. The V gene is TRBV4-1, the J gene TRBJ2-3; no reliable D call. Deletions cut 3 bases from V and 5 bases from J, with 9 bases between. Germline V CDR1 and CDR2: MGHRA, YSYEKL. The CDR3 has 13 amino acids. CDR3 residues: CASSHGRVDTQYF. The CDR3 DNA reads as TGCGCCAGCAGCCATGGTCGGGTAGATACGCAGTATTTT.

As to this clonotype: Germline is not matched at one junction end, which may reflect a read error. This chain uses TRBV11-2 with TRBJ2-1, with 8 bases fitting TRBD2. The CDR3 covers 16 residues. Germline assignment: CDR1 SGHAT and CDR2 FQNNGV. The CDR3 nucleotides read TGTGTCAGCAGCTCATCGGCCGCGGGAGGCCGAAATGAGCAGTTCTTC. As protein: CVSSSSAAGGRNEQFF.

Comment on this clonotype: A read error may explain this, as a much larger clone is one base away. The V and J genes are TRBV5-4 and TRBJ1-2, with 9 nucleotides matching TRBD1. The CDR3 extends over 12 amino acids. The germline CDR1 and CDR2 sequences are SGHNT and YYREEE (reference sequence). Written as DNA, the CDR3 is TGTGCCAGCAGCAGACAGGGGGGTGGCTTCACCTTC. Amino acids: CASSRQGGGFTF. The variable domain in full, with the rest retrieved from reference TRBV5-4 and TRBJ1-2, is ETGVTQSPTHLIKTRGQQVTLRCSSQSGHNTVSWYQQALGQGPQFIFQYYREEENGRGNFPPRFSGLQFPNYSSELNVNALELDDSALYLCASSRQGGGFTFGSGTRLTVV.

CDR3 in DNA: TGCAGCGTTGAGGGAACTAGCGGGAGTACCGCAGATACGCAGTATTTT. Translation: CSVEGTSGSTADTQYF. The chain carries TRBV29-1 and TRBJ2-3; 11 nucleotides line up with TRBD2. After removal of 3 bases from V and 4 bases from J, the junction contained 9 bases not matched to a gene. Germline loops: CDR1 SQVTM, CDR2 ANQGSEA. The CDR3 contains 16 residues.

With respect to this clonotype: A much larger clone differs from this one at a single base, so this may be a read error. The chain couples TRBV6-1 to TRBJ2-2, with TRBD2 matching 7 bases. Germline CDR1 reads MNHNS; CDR2 reads SASEGT. With 1 base clipped from V and 6 bases from J, the junction kept 8 bases outside the gene matches. This CDR3 spans 16 amino acids. The CDR3 coding sequence is TGTGCCAGCAGTGAAGTCGCAGCGGGAAGGTCCGGGGAGCTGTTTTTT. Translated: CASSEVAAGRSGELFF.

J is TRBJ2-2 and V is TRBV9; TRBD1 matches at 10 bases. Trimming at V came to 0 bases and at J to 0 bases, leaving 2 bases not matched to a gene. The germline gives CDR1 SGDLS, CDR2 YYNGEE. This CDR3 has 17 amino acids. CDR3 protein: CASSVVGTGANTGELFF. CDR3 coding DNA: TGTGCCAGCAGCGTAGTGGGGACAGGGGCGAACACCGGGGAGCTGTTTTTT.

As for this clonotype: This sequence may be a read error, since a much larger clone differs from it by one base. The chain has TRBV6-2 or TRBV6-3 and TRBJ2-6; unclear D gene. Germline CDR1 is MNHEY and CDR2 is SVGEGT. Trimming cost V 2 bases and J 5 bases, with 7 bases left between them. The CDR3 extends over 14 amino acids. CDR3 residues: CASSYDARANVLTF. The CDR3 coding sequence is TGTGCCAGCAGTTACGACGCTAGGGCCAACGTCCTGACTTTC.

To note about this clonotype: Because the CDR3 is missing its conserved closing phenylalanine or tryptophan, this is likely a read error. The DNA is omitted, as the CDR3 cannot be located on it reliably, and the CDR3 follows TCRdb's listing. The rearrangement links TRBV12-3 or TRBV12-4 to TRBJ2-1; TRBD2, the table's D call, was not compared with the DNA. The length of the CDR3 is 15 amino acids, counting both ends. CDR3 loop: CASRPTSGGYNEQIL.

About this clonotype itself: A much larger clone differs by one base, so this may be a read error. This chain uses TRBV6-1 with TRBJ2-3, with a possible D match to TRBD1 (5 bases). V gave up 6 bases and J gave up 5 bases, with 18 bases separating them. Germline V gives CDR1 MNHNS, CDR2 SASEGT. CDR3 length: 15 residues. CDR3: CASRKRATEEDTQYF. The CDR3 DNA follows: TGTGCCAGCAGAAAACGCGCGACAGAGGAAGATACGCAGTATTTT.

The chain uses TRBV4-2 and TRBJ1-1; D is ambiguous. The length of the CDR3 is 12 residues. CDR1 is LGHNA and CDR2 is YNFKEQ in the germline V gene. Between the trimmed V and J ends, which lost 6 bases and 6 bases, there was a span of 11 bases. In DNA, the CDR3 is TGTGCCAGCAGTCTGAGCGGAGCTGAAGCTTTCTTT. As protein: CASSLSGAEAFF.

The genes are TRBV30 and TRBJ1-2; possibly TRBD1 for D (5 bases). The V gene's germline CDR1 is GTSNPN and CDR2 SVGIG (reference sequence). Trimming shortened V by 8 bases and J by 4 bases, and 17 bases separated the two germline ends. The CDR3 spans 13 residues. The CDR3 spells CARGPDSSYGYTF. For the CDR3, the DNA is TGTGCCCGGGGACCTGACAGTAGCTATGGCTACACCTTC. The complete variable domain, with remaining parts taken from reference TRBV30 and TRBJ1-2, reads SQTIHQWPATLVQPVGSPLSLECTVEGTSNPNLYWYRQAAGRGLQLLFYSVGIGQISSEVPQNLSASRPQDRQFILSSKKLLLSDSGFYLCARGPDSSYGYTFGSGTRLTVV.

This clonotype was found many times. The chain employs TRBV12-3 or TRBV12-4 and TRBJ2-3; D not certain. V lost 1 base and J lost 0, with 5 bases in between. There are 14 residues in the CDR3. CDR3 nucleotide sequence: TGTGCCAGCAGTTTAGTAGGGAGCACAGATACGCAGTATTTT. Its translation is CASSLVGSTDTQYF.

At least ten counts were recorded for this clonotype. The rearrangement joins TRBV6-1 to TRBJ2-1; TRBD1 might be the D (5 bases). The V end was cut by 9 bases, the J end by 0 bases, with 18 bases between. Germline CDR1 MNHNS, CDR2 SASEGT. This CDR3 is built from 16 residues. The CDR3 DNA sequence: TGTGCCAGTCAGGGTGGTGCATTTGGCTCCTACAATGAGCAGTTCTTC. This gives the protein CASQGGAFGSYNEQFF.

Notes on this clonotype: A much larger clone differs by one base, so this may be a read error. The chain has TRBV12-3 or TRBV12-4 and TRBJ1-5, with TRBD1 identical over 8 bases. This CDR3 comprises 17 residues. The CDR3 DNA is TGTGCCAGCAGCCGACAGGGGCCTCGGGGTAGCAATCAGTCCCAGCATTTT. It is translated as CASSRQGPRGSNQSQHF.

About this clonotype: Its ends do not fully match the called genes, so a read error is possible. CDR3 in DNA: TGTGCCAGCAGCTTAACGGGAGGGGCCAACGTCCCGACTTTC. This translates into CASSLTGGANVPTF. The chain links TRBV11-2 to TRBJ2-6, with 8 bases lining up with TRBD2. The CDR3 has 14 residues. Germline V gene data show CDR1 as SGHAT and CDR2 as FQNNGV.